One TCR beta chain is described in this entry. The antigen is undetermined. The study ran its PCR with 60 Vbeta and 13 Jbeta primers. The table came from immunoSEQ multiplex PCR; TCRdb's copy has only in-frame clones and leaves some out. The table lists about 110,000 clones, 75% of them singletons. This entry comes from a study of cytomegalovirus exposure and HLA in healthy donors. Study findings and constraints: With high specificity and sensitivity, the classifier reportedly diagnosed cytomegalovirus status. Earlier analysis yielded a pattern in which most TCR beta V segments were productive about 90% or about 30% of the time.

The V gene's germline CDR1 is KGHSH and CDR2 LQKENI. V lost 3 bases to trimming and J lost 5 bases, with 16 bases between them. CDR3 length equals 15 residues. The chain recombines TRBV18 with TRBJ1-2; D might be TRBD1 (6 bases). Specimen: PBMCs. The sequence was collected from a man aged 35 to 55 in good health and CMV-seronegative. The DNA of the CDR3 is TGTGCCAGCTCACCGGCAGGGGATAGGGGGTATGGCTACACCTTC. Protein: CASSPAGDRGYGYTF.